What follows describes a single T cell receptor beta chain. What it binds is not known. TCRdb's copy holds only in-frame clones and misses some; the assay was immunoSEQ multiplex PCR. The sample includes 600,000 to 700,000 clones, roughly 73% of them seen just once. The sample is drawn from a study of shared clonotypes between healthy human individuals. Study conclusions and caveats: The sole specimen, blood, was sampled, and tissue repertoires likely differ.

The CDR3 sequence is 12 residues long. V gave up 1 base and J gave up 8 bases, with 8 bases separating them. Germline assignment: CDR1 SNHLY and CDR2 FYNNEI. V usage is TRBV2 and J usage is TRBJ1-2; the D is unclear. The TCR was taken from a woman younger than 45 in good health. Sequenced material: memory CD4+ T cells sorted from blood. Indicated subset: CD45RA-negative fraction. CDR3 in DNA: TGTGCCAGCAGTGAAGGGGTGGGCGGCTACACCTTC. Protein: CASSEGVGGYTF.